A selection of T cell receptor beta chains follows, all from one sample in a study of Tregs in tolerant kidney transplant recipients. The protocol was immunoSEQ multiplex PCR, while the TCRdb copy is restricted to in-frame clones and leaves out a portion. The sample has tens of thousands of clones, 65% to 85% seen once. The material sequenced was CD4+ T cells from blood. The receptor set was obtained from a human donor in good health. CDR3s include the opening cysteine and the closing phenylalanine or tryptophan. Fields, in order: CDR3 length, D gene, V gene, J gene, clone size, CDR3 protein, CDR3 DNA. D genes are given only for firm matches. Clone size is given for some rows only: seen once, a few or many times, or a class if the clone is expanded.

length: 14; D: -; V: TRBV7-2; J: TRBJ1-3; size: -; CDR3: CASSFGEAGNTIYF; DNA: TGTGCCAGCAGCTTCGGCGAAGCCGGAAACACCATATATTTT
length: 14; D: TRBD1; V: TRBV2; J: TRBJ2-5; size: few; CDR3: CASKFRTGRETQYF; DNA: TGTGCCAGCAAATTCCGGACAGGGCGCGAGACCCAGTACTTC
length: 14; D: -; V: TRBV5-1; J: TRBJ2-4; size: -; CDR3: CASSSTREGDIQYF; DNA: TGCGCCAGCAGCTCCACACGGGAAGGGGACATTCAGTACTTC
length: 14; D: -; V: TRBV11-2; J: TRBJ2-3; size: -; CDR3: CASSLVGRASTQYF; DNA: TGTGCCAGCAGCTTAGTCGGCCGGGCGTCCACGCAGTATTTT
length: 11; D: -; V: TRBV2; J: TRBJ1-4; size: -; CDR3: CATGLSEKLFF; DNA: TGTGCCACCGGCCTAAGCGAAAAACTGTTTTTT
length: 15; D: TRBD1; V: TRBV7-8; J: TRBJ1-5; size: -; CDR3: CASSGRDSLNQPQHF; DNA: TGTGCCAGCAGCGGGCGGGACAGCTTAAATCAGCCCCAGCATTTT
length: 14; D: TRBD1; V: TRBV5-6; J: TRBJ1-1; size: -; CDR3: CASSFDRGNTEAFF; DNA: TGTGCCAGCAGTTTCGACAGGGGAAACACTGAAGCTTTCTTT
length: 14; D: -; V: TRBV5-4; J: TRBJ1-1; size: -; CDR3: CASTSAKKNTEAFF; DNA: TGTGCCAGCACCTCCGCAAAGAAGAACACTGAAGCTTTCTTT
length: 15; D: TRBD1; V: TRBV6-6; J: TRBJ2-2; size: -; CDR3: CASSPGQPNTGELFF; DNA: TGTGCCAGCAGTCCGGGACAGCCTAACACCGGGGAGCTGTTTTTT
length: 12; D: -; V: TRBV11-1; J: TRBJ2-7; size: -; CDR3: CASSLVSYEQYF; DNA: TGTGCCAGCAGCTTAGTCTCCTACGAGCAGTACTTC
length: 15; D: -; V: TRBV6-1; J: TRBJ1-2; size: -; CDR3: CASTVRRGSGVGYTF; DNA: TGTGCCAGCACGGTGCGGAGGGGATCTGGAGTTGGCTACACCTTC
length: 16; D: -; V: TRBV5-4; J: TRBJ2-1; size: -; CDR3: CASRSKAGSSYNEQFF; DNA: TGTGCCAGCAGGTCAAAAGCGGGTAGCTCCTACAATGAGCAGTTCTTC
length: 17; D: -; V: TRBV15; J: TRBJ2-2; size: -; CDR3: CATSRAGNTPNTGELFF; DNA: TGTGCCACCAGCAGAGCTGGTAACACTCCGAACACCGGGGAGCTGTTTTTT
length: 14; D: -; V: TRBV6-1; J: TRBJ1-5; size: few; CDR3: CASASSGSNQPQHF; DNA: TGTGCCAGCGCTTCAAGTGGGAGCAATCAGCCCCAGCATTTT
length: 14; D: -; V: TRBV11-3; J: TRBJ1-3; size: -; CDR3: CASRTGDSGNTIYF; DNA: TGTGCCAGCAGAACAGGTGACTCTGGAAACACCATATATTTT
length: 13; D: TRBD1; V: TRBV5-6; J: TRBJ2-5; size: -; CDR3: CASSPGTEETQYF; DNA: TGTGCCAGCAGCCCCGGGACAGAAGAGACCCAGTACTTC
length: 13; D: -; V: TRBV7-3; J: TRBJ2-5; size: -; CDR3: CASSSRVLGTQYF; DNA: TGTGCCAGCAGTTCCAGGGTGTTGGGGACCCAGTACTTC
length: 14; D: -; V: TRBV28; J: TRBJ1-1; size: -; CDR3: CASSLTGTNTEAFF; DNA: TGTGCCAGCAGTCTAACAGGGACGAACACTGAAGCTTTCTTT
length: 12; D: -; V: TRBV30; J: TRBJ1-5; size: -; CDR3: CAWSVQGGRKHF; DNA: TGTGCCTGGAGTGTTCAGGGAGGAAGAAAGCATTTT
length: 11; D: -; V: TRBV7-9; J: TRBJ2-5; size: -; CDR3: CASSSTETQYF; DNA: TGTGCCAGCAGCTCCACGGAGACCCAGTACTTC
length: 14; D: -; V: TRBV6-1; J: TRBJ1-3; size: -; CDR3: CASSEAIPGNTIYF; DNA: TGTGCCAGCAGTGAAGCCATCCCTGGAAACACCATATATTTT
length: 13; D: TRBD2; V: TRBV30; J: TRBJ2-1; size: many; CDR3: CAWSVRGGLLQFF; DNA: TGTGCCTGGAGTGTACGTGGGGGACTACTACAGTTCTTC
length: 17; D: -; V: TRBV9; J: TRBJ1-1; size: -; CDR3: CASRDLGGAGSESEAFF; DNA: TGTGCCAGCAGGGACTTAGGCGGCGCTGGCAGTGAGTCGGAAGCTTTCTTT
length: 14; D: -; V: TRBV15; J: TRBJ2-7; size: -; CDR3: CATSRIVDGYEQYF; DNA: TGTGCCACCAGCAGAATCGTGGACGGCTACGAGCAGTACTTC
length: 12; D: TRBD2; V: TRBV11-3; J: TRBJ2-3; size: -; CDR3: CASSGREDTQYF; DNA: TGTGCCAGCAGCGGGAGGGAAGATACGCAGTATTTT
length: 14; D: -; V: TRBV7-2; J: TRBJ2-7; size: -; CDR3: CASSGGLSFYEQYF; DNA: TGTGCCAGCAGCGGAGGACTTTCCTTCTACGAGCAGTACTTC
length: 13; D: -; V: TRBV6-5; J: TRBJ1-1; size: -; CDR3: CASITRVGTEAFF; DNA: TGTGCCAGCATTACTAGGGTGGGCACTGAAGCTTTCTTT
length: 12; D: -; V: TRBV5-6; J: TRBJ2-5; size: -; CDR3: CASSLKKDTQYF; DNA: TGTGCCAGCAGCTTGAAAAAAGATACCCAGTACTTC
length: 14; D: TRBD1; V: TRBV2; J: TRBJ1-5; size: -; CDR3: CASTSGTGNQPQHF; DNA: TGTGCCAGCACTTCCGGGACAGGGAATCAGCCCCAGCATTTT
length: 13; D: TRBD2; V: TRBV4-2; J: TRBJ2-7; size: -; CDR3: CASSLAGAPEQYF; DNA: TGTGCCAGCAGCCTAGCGGGAGCTCCCGAGCAGTACTTC
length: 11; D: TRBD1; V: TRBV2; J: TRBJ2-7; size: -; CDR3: CASVQGYEQYF; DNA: TGTGCCAGCGTACAGGGGTACGAGCAGTACTTC
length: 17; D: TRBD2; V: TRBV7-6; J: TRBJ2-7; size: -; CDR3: CASSLILGLAGAYEQYF; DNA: TGTGCCAGCAGCTTAATATTGGGGCTAGCGGGAGCCTACGAGCAGTACTTC
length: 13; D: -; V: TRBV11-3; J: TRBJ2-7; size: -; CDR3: CASSVFGDTEQYF; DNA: TGTGCCAGCAGCGTCTTTGGAGACACCGAGCAGTACTTC
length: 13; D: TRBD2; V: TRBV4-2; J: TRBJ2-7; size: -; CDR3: CASSLELAYEQYF; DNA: TGTGCCAGCAGCCTCGAACTAGCGTACGAGCAGTACTTC
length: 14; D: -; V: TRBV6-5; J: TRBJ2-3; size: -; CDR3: CASSYSGLTDTQYF; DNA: TGTGCCAGCAGTTACTCGGGATTGACAGATACGCAGTATTTT
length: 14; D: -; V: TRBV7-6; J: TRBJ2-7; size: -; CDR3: CASSRGIESYEQYF; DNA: TGTGCCAGCAGCCGGGGCATAGAGTCCTACGAGCAGTACTTC
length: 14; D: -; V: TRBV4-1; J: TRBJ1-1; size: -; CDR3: CASSRPGARTEAFF; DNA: TGCGCCAGCAGCCGACCCGGGGCCCGAACTGAAGCTTTCTTT
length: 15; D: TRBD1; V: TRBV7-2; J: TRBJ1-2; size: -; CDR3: CASSLGTAFNYGYTF; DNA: TGTGCCAGCAGCCTAGGGACAGCCTTTAACTATGGCTACACCTTC
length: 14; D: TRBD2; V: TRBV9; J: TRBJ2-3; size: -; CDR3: CASSPGGYTDTQYF; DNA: TGTGCCAGCAGCCCGGGGGGGTACACAGATACGCAGTATTTT
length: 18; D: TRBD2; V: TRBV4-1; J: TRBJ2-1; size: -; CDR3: CASSQEGASSGRFYEQFF; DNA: TGCGCCAGCAGCCAAGAGGGGGCCTCTAGCGGGAGGTTCTATGAGCAGTTCTTC
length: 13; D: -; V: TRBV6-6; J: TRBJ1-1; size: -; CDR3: CASSGDGNTEAFF; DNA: TGTGCCAGCAGTGGGGACGGGAACACTGAAGCTTTCTTT
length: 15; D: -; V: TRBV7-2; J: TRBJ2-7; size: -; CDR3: CASSSLRENVYEQYF; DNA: TGTGCCAGCAGCTCATTGAGGGAAAATGTGTACGAGCAGTACTTC